The 21 T cell receptor beta chains reported below all come from one sample, sequenced in a study of CD8 T cells in Susac syndrome. cDNA came from roughly 0.53 to 1 ug RNA primed by random hexamers. Using its own MiXCR run on the immunoSEQ multiplex PCR reads, TCRdb lists one record per CDR3 protein. The table lists 140,000 or so distinct CDR3 sequences, 90% to 95% of them singletons, with approximately 0.11% in the top ten. What was sequenced was CD4+ T cells from PBMCs. All receptors derive from a human donor with multiple sclerosis.

The J gene is TRBJ2-1, the V gene TRBV2, with 8 bases lining up with TRBD2. Losses at the gene ends were 7 bases for V and 3 bases for J; bases not matched to a gene: 8. This CDR3 is 15 amino acids long. From germline, CDR1 is SNHLY and CDR2 FYNNEI. The CDR3 bases are TGTGCCAGCAAGGCGGGGGGAAGCAGCTACAATGAGCAGTTCTTC. It codes for CASKAGGSSYNEQFF.

The chain is built from TRBV12-3 or TRBV12-4 and TRBJ1-1; no clear D gene. The germline V and J ends were trimmed by 5 bases and 2 bases, with 18 bases remaining between them. The CDR3 is 16 amino acids. This CDR3 reads CASSPRTSGVNTEAFF. CDR3 in DNA: TGTGCCAGCAGTCCGCGGACCTCTGGTGTTAACACTGAAGCTTTCTTT.

The chain combines TRBV7-2 with TRBJ2-3; D remains ambiguous. The CDR3 runs to 13 residues. V was pared by 0 bases and J by 3 bases, with 4 bases between. The V gene's germline CDR1 is SGHTA and CDR2 FQGNSA. The CDR3 here is CASSLARTDTQYF. Here the CDR3 DNA reads TGTGCCAGCAGCTTAGCCAGAACAGATACGCAGTATTTT.

The chain carries TRBV28 and TRBJ1-1; tentatively, D is TRBD1 (5 bases). This CDR3 region has 14 residues. V was cut by 2 bases and J by 4 bases, with 11 bases left in between. Germline assignment: CDR1 MDHEN and CDR2 SYDVKM. The CDR3: CASSLMGGGTEAFF. CDR3 DNA sequence: TGTGCCAGCAGTTTAATGGGTGGGGGCACTGAAGCTTTCTTT.

The CDR3 here is CASSVLAGADTQYF. The CDR3 DNA reads TGCGCCAGCAGCGTACTAGCGGGAGCAGATACGCAGTATTTT. This chain connects TRBV5-1 to TRBJ2-3, with 11 bases identical to TRBD2. Germline V gene sequence: CDR1 SGHRS, CDR2 YFSETQ. This CDR3 contains 14 residues. The V and J ends lost 4 bases and 4 bases, in that order; junction bases with no gene match: 2.

This clonotype has a single count. The V and J genes are TRBV2 and TRBJ1-5; D gene uncertain. The CDR3 sequence is 14 residues long. Germline-derived CDR1 and CDR2 are SNHLY and FYNNEI. V was pared by 4 bases and J by 6 bases, with 13 bases between. CDR3 region: CASSGPGYSQPQHF. The CDR3 DNA is TGTGCCAGCAGTGGGCCCGGGTATAGTCAGCCCCAGCATTTT.

The gene calls are TRBV30 and TRBJ1-3; no clear D gene. The CDR3 runs to 15 residues. The germline V gene encodes CDR1 GTSNPN and CDR2 SVGIG (reference sequence). V lost 1 base to trimming and J lost 0 bases, with 10 bases between them. CDR3 amino acids: CAWSEQAGSGNTIYF. CDR3 DNA: TGTGCCTGGAGTGAGCAGGCCGGCTCTGGAAACACCATATATTTT.

This clonotype was recorded only once. V and J are TRBV21-1 and TRBJ1-1; the table assigns TRBD1, which was not confirmed against the DNA. TRBV21-1 is designated a pseudogene. This CDR3 is 12 amino acids long. As DNA, the CDR3 is TGTGCCAGCATCCCGGGACACCTTGAAGCTTTCTTT. Its translation: CASIPGHLEAFF.

The V and J genes are TRBV6-1 and TRBJ1-2, with D maybe TRBD1 (5 bases). Trimming left V 8 bases short and J 5 bases short, with 15 bases between. Germline V CDR1 and CDR2: MNHNS, SASEGT. The CDR3 is 13 residues long. The CDR3 here is CASGTPGFYGYTF. The CDR3 bases are TGTGCCAGCGGGACCCCGGGATTTTATGGCTACACCTTC.

This clonotype is a singleton in its sample. The CDR3 here is CASSAGTTQYF. CDR3 nucleotide sequence: TGTGCCAGCAGTGCCGGGACTACGCAGTATTTT. This sequence joins TRBV6-2 or TRBV6-3 and TRBJ2-3; D is possibly TRBD1 or TRBD2 (5 bases each). This CDR3 contains 11 residues. Germline V gene sequence: CDR1 MNHEY, CDR2 SVGEGT. V was clipped by 5 bases and J by 8 bases, with 8 bases between them.

This clonotype was detected only a few times. V gene TRBV7-8 combines with J gene TRBJ1-1; D is ambiguous. The CDR3 runs to 13 residues. Deletions cut 0 bases from V and 0 bases from J, with 2 bases between. CDR1 is SGHVS and CDR2 is FQNEAQ in the germline V gene. CDR3 sequence reads: CASSLALNTEAFF. CDR3 nucleotide sequence: TGTGCCAGCAGCTTAGCACTGAACACTGAAGCTTTCTTT.

This chain links TRBV18 with TRBJ1-2, with D maybe TRBD1 (5 bases). The CDR3 runs 15 residues. Germline CDR1 is KGHSH and CDR2 is LQKENI. The ends were cut back, 3 bases at V and 3 bases at J, with 14 bases in the middle. The CDR3 spells CASSPFDSSYYGYTF. The CDR3 region has the DNA TGTGCCAGCTCACCCTTCGACAGCTCCTACTATGGCTACACCTTC.

The V and J genes are TRBV29-1 and TRBJ2-5; D assignment may be TRBD1 or TRBD2 (5 bases each). Germline values: CDR1 SQVTM, CDR2 ANQGSEA. The CDR3 contains 11 residues. With 4 bases removed from V and 6 bases from J, the gap between germline ends came to 9 bases. The CDR3 region has the DNA TGCAGCGTTGGGGGGTGGCAGACCCAGTACTTC. It translates to CSVGGWQTQYF.

The rearrangement joins TRBV29-1 to TRBJ1-2; D not certain. CDR3 length: 12 amino acids. Germline loops: CDR1 SQVTM, CDR2 ANQGSEA. Trimming shortened V by 4 bases and J by 5 bases, and 11 bases separated the two germline ends. In DNA form, the CDR3 reads TGCAGCGTTGTAGGAGGGAAATATGGCTACACCTTC. Translating gives CSVVGGKYGYTF.

V usage is TRBV12-3 or TRBV12-4 and J usage is TRBJ2-1; TRBD2 agrees at 9 bases. The CDR3 consists of 15 residues. With 5 bases clipped from V and 3 bases from J, the junction kept 5 bases outside the gene matches. The CDR3 spells CASSRRTSDYNEQFF. The CDR3, as DNA: TGTGCCAGCAGTAGGAGGACTAGCGACTACAATGAGCAGTTCTTC.

The chain couples TRBV4-1 to TRBJ1-5; no definite D call. CDR3 size: 17 residues. CDR1 is MGHRA and CDR2 is YSYEKL in the germline V gene. Trimming removed 0 bases from V and 0 bases from J, with 12 bases in between. CDR3 sequence reads: CASSQELGGYSNQPQHF. CDR3 in DNA: TGCGCCAGCAGCCAAGAATTAGGCGGTTATAGCAATCAGCCCCAGCATTTT.

This chain joins TRBV9 and TRBJ2-3, with 11 bases that match TRBD2. The junction had 5 bases not matched to a gene; V was cut back by 4 bases and J by 1 base. The CDR3 extends over 16 amino acids. Per the germline V gene, CDR1 is SGDLS and CDR2 is YYNGEE. The CDR3 region is CASSLTSGGRTDTQYF. As DNA, the CDR3 is TGTGCCAGCAGCCTAACTAGCGGGGGCCGCACAGATACGCAGTATTTT.

The chain joins TRBV19 to TRBJ2-1, with TRBD2 matching over 13 bases. Losses at the gene ends were 4 bases for V and 7 bases for J; bases not matched to a gene: 4. Germline CDR1 reads LNHDA; CDR2 reads SQIVND (reference sequence). CDR3 length equals 15 residues. This CDR3 is CASSTGTSGDNEQFF. In DNA form, the CDR3 reads TGTGCCAGTAGTACCGGGACTAGCGGGGATAATGAGCAGTTCTTC.

This rearrangement joins TRBV20-1 to TRBJ2-1, with 14 bases lining up with TRBD2. Germline lookup yields CDR1 DFQATT and CDR2 SNEGSKA (reference sequence). The CDR3 length is 16 residues. The junction had 9 bases not matched to a gene; V was cut back by 4 bases and J by 7 bases. The CDR3 DNA follows: TGCAGTGCTATACTGACTAGCGGGAGGGCAGGGAATGAGCAGTTCTTC. It is translated as CSAILTSGRAGNEQFF.

The rearrangement joins TRBV30 to TRBJ1-5; weak D call: TRBD1 (6 bases). V shed 4 bases and J shed 3 bases, with 10 bases lying between them. Per germline, CDR1 GTSNPN and CDR2 SVGIG (reference sequence). The CDR3 is 13 amino acids. The CDR3 DNA follows: TGTGCCTGGACTCGACAGGCCAATCAGCCCCAGCATTTT. This gives the protein CAWTRQANQPQHF.

This chain links TRBV12-3 or TRBV12-4 with TRBJ1-1; 7 nucleotides align to TRBD1. The CDR3 is 15 residues long. Trimming removed 6 bases from V and 5 bases from J; junction bases left unmatched: 12. The CDR3, as DNA: TGTGCCAGCAGCCCCCGACAGGGTGGGGGTACTGAAGCTTTCTTT. It yields the protein CASSPRQGGGTEAFF.